These 20 T cell receptor beta chains were all obtained from the same sample, sequenced in a study of blood T cells in healthy people across ages. The use of a sample-barcoded 5' primer and a J-beta primer mix characterized a second PCR of roughly 6 to 12 cycles. Via MiXCR, TCRdb re-called the 5' RACE reads, giving one row per CDR3 protein. Altogether over 600,000 distinct CDR3 sequences are present, 46% being singletons, with the ten largest covering around 18%. Sequenced sample: blood. These receptors were collected from a man older than 75 in good health.

V and J are TRBV6-2 or TRBV6-3 and TRBJ1-2; D unresolved. Trimming cost V 4 bases and J 7 bases, with 19 bases left between them. Germline V CDR1 and CDR2: MNHEY, SVGEGT. The CDR3 totals 15 residues. CDR3 sequence: CASSSLPPGMSGYTF. In nucleotides, the CDR3 is TGTGCCAGCAGTTCCCTCCCTCCTGGGATGAGTGGCTACACCTTC.

The rearrangement uses TRBV6-2 or TRBV6-3 and TRBJ1-5; no reliable D call. The germline V and J ends were trimmed by 5 bases and 4 bases, with 9 bases remaining between them. Germline V gene data show CDR1 as MNHEY and CDR2 as SVGEGT. This CDR3 has 13 amino acids. This CDR3 is CASSQNYNQPQHF. The CDR3, as DNA: TGTGCCAGCAGTCAGAACTATAATCAGCCCCAGCATTTT.

This clonotype was seen only a few times. The J gene is TRBJ1-2, the V gene TRBV27; 10 bases agree with TRBD1. Germline trimming cut 5 bases from V and 7 bases from J; bases unmatched to any gene: 4. This CDR3 is 13 amino acids long. Per the germline V gene, CDR1 is MNHEY and CDR2 is SMNVEV (reference sequence). DNA of the CDR3: TGTGCCAGCAGTACGACAGGGGGCCTTGGCTACACCTTC. Residues: CASSTTGGLGYTF.

The V gene is TRBV29-1, the J gene TRBJ2-4, with D perhaps TRBD1 (6 bases). The DNA matches TRBJ2-7 better at its end, which makes the J call doubtful. There are 13 residues in the CDR3. Germline V gene data show CDR1 as SQVTM and CDR2 as ANQGSEA. CDR3 DNA: TGCAGCGGGATGGGGGACAACAACTACGAGCAGTACTTC. Amino acid sequence: CSGMGDNNYEQYF.

This clonotype has just one count. The chain employs TRBV6-2 or TRBV6-3 and TRBJ2-2; 7 nucleotides line up with TRBD1. Germline V gene sequence: CDR1 MNHEY, CDR2 SVGEGT. The V gene end was trimmed by 7 bases and the J gene end by 5 bases; junction bases not matched to a gene: 7. The CDR3 totals 14 residues. CDR3 sequence reads: CASISQDRTGELFF. The CDR3 DNA is TGTGCCAGCATTTCGCAGGACAGGACCGGGGAGCTGTTTTTT.

V gene TRBV20-1 combines with J gene TRBJ2-7, with D possibly matching TRBD2 (6 bases). The CDR3 is 14 amino acids. V was shortened by 0 bases and J by 3 bases, with 12 bases between the two germline ends. The germline V gene encodes CDR1 DFQATT and CDR2 SNEGSKA (reference sequence). CDR3 protein: CSARDPGLGYEQYF. The CDR3 DNA reads as TGCAGTGCTAGAGATCCGGGACTTGGCTACGAGCAGTACTTC.

Comment on this clonotype: A read error may produce the germline difference seen at one junction end. The V gene is TRBV7-2, the J gene TRBJ2-4; D remains unclear. Near its end, the DNA agrees better with TRBJ2-7, so the J call may be wrong. This CDR3 region has 11 residues. Germline V gene sequence: CDR1 SGHTA, CDR2 FQGNSA. CDR3 sequence (DNA): TGTGCCGGCAGTATCCTCTACGAGCAGTACTTC. Residues: CAGSILYEQYF.

The sample holds a few counts of this clonotype. This chain links TRBV7-3 with TRBJ2-1, with 9 bases fitting TRBD2. The V and J ends lost 4 bases and 6 bases, in that order; junction bases with no gene match: 13. The CDR3 contains 17 residues. Germline-derived CDR1 and CDR2 are SGHTA and FQGTGA. The CDR3, as DNA: TGTGCCAGCAGCTCCTTCGAATGGGGCGGGAGGGTCAATGAGCAGTTCTTC. Translation gives CASSSFEWGGRVNEQFF.

The genes are TRBV20-1 and TRBJ2-5, with unresolved D. The CDR3 covers 17 residues. Trimming took 0 bases from V and 2 from J, leaving 19 bases between them. Per the germline V gene, CDR1 is DFQATT and CDR2 is SNEGSKA (reference sequence). DNA for the CDR3: TGCAGTGCTAGAGATACTTACGAGGACGCATTACAAGAGACCCAGTACTTC. Its translation is CSARDTYEDALQETQYF.

The chain has TRBV5-1 and TRBJ1-4, with 9 bases matching TRBD1. Germline V gives CDR1 SGHRS, CDR2 YFSETQ. With 2 bases clipped from V and 5 bases from J, the junction kept 7 bases outside the gene matches. The CDR3 contains 16 residues. The CDR3, as DNA: TGCGCCAGCAGCTTAACAGGGGGCTCCACAAATGAAAAACTGTTTTTT. Its translation is CASSLTGGSTNEKLFF.

The V and J genes are TRBV29-1 and TRBJ2-3; TRBD2 might be the D (6 bases). This CDR3 is built from 14 residues. In germline, CDR1 is SQVTM, CDR2 ANQGSEA. Trimming removed 5 bases at V and 2 bases at J, with 14 bases between. The DNA for the CDR3 is TGCAGCGTTCCCGTGACTAGTTTCACAGATACGCAGTATTTT. Translated: CSVPVTSFTDTQYF.

The CDR3 DNA reads as TGCGCCAGCAGCCAAGATCGTGGACCCAGCACAGATACGCAGTATTTT. It codes for CASSQDRGPSTDTQYF. The V gene is TRBV4-3, the J gene TRBJ2-3; no firm D call. The CDR3 extends over 16 amino acids. Trimming removed 0 bases at V and 0 bases at J, with 10 bases between. Germline CDR1 is LGHNA and CDR2 is YSLEER.

On this clonotype itself: At one end the junction does not follow the germline gene, possibly because of a read error. The chain links TRBV25-1 to TRBJ1-2, with 8 positions matching TRBD1. The germline V gene has CDR1 MGHDK and CDR2 SYGVNS. The CDR3 sequence is 13 residues long. The CDR3 DNA reads as TGTGTCAGCAGTGAGGACAGGGTTGATGGCTACACCTTC. Residues: CVSSEDRVDGYTF.

This clonotype was detected only a few times. The rearrangement links TRBV20-1 to TRBJ2-3; 10 nucleotides line up with TRBD1. The V gene end was trimmed by 2 bases and the J gene end by 2 bases; junction bases not matched to a gene: 4. The V gene's germline CDR1 is DFQATT and CDR2 SNEGSKA (reference sequence). This CDR3 spans 15 amino acids. The CDR3: CSARSGQGYTDTQYF. DNA of the CDR3: TGCAGTGCTAGATCGGGACAGGGGTACACAGATACGCAGTATTTT.

This clonotype was picked up one time. The V call is TRBV30, the J call TRBJ1-2; 7 bases match TRBD1. Germline V gene data show CDR1 as GTSNPN and CDR2 as SVGIG (reference sequence). CDR3 size: 13 residues. V lost 3 bases and J lost 4; bases outside the gene matches: 5. The CDR3 region is CAWRDRARYGYTF. CDR3 DNA: TGTGCCTGGAGAGACAGGGCTCGCTATGGCTACACCTTC. The full variable domain, its missing parts supplied by reference TRBV30 and TRBJ1-2, is SQTIHQWPATLVQPVGSPLSLECTVEGTSNPNLYWYRQAAGRGLQLLFYSVGIGQISSEVPQNLSASRPQDRQFILSSKKLLLSDSGFYLCAWRDRARYGYTFGSGTRLTVV.

The chain links TRBV29-1 to TRBJ2-1; TRBD2 aligns across 9 bases. From germline, CDR1 is SQVTM and CDR2 ANQGSEA. Trimming at V came to 0 bases and at J to 0 bases, leaving 3 bases not matched to a gene. CDR3 length: 16 residues. CDR3 sequence (DNA): TGCAGCGTTGAAGACCCGCGGGGGGGCTCCTACAATGAGCAGTTCTTC. This gives the protein CSVEDPRGGSYNEQFF.

The V and J genes are TRBV4-1 and TRBJ1-2; TRBD1 might be the D (6 bases). The germline gives CDR1 MGHRA, CDR2 YSYEKL. The V end was cut by 0 bases, the J end by 7 bases, with 9 bases between. CDR3 length: 13 amino acids. The CDR3 is CASSQDQGFGYTF. In DNA form, the CDR3 reads TGCGCCAGCAGCCAAGATCAGGGGTTTGGCTACACCTTC.

Many counts were recorded for this clonotype. The chain joins TRBV12-3 or TRBV12-4 to TRBJ1-2; D remains unclear. This CDR3 region has 13 residues. The V end was cut by 6 bases, the J end by 8 bases, with 16 bases between. The DNA for the CDR3 is TGTGCCAGCAGCTCCCAGTCCTTCCCCGGCTACACCTTC. It yields the protein CASSSQSFPGYTF.

V gene TRBV7-2 combines with J gene TRBJ2-5, with D tentatively TRBD1 (6 bases). Between the trimmed V and J ends, which lost 1 base and 3 bases, there was a span of 12 bases. The CDR3 is 15 residues long. CDR1 is SGHTA, CDR2 FQGNSA, per germline. The chain's CDR3 is CASSLVTGPEETQYF. DNA of the CDR3: TGTGCCAGCAGCTTAGTAACAGGGCCCGAAGAGACCCAGTACTTC. The full variable domain, rest sourced from reference TRBV7-2 and TRBJ2-5, is GAGVSQSPSNKVTEKGKDVELRCDPISGHTALYWYRQSLGQGLEFLIYFQGNSAPDKSGLPSDRFSAERTGGSVSTLTIQRTQQEDSAVYLCASSLVTGPEETQYFGPGTRLLVL.

The chain couples TRBV5-1 to TRBJ2-3; TRBD2 matches 7 bases. V gave up 1 base and J gave up 5 bases; unmatched junction bases: 10. There are 16 residues in the CDR3. In germline, CDR1 is SGHRS, CDR2 YFSETQ. This CDR3 is CASSLTVAGIGDTQYF. Here the CDR3 DNA reads TGCGCCAGCAGCTTGACGGTAGCGGGTATCGGAGATACGCAGTATTTT.